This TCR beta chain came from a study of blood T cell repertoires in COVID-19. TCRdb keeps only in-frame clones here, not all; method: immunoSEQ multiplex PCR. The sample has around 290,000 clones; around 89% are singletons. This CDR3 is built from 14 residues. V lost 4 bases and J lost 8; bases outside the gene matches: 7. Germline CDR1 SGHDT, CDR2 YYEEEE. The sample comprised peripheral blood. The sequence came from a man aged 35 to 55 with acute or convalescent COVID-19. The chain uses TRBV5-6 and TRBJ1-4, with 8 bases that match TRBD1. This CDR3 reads CASSPGGLGEKLFF. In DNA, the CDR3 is TGTGCCAGCAGCCCAGGGGGCTTAGGGGAAAAACTGTTTTTT. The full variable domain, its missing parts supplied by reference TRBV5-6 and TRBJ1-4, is DAGVTQSPTHLIKTRGQQVTLRCSPKSGHDTVSWYQQALGQGPQFIFQYYEEEERQRGNFPDRFSGHQFPNYSSELNVNALLLGDSALYLCASSPGGLGEKLFFGSGTQLSVL.